This T cell receptor (beta chain) was found in a study of cytomegalovirus exposure and HLA in healthy donors. PCR involved 60 Vbeta and 13 Jbeta primers. Generated by immunoSEQ multiplex PCR, the TCRdb table keeps only in-frame clones and is missing some. Seen in this sample are about 33,000 clones; the ten most common clones hold 3.5% to 5.5%. This TCR was recovered from a woman aged 40-49 years in good health and CMV-seropositive. The sample consisted of PBMCs.

The CDR3 bases are TGTGCCAGCAGCTTGTGGACAGGGGGTTATGGCTACACCTTC. As protein: CASSLWTGGYGYTF. The chain has TRBV7-8 and TRBJ1-2; 10 bases line up with TRBD1. CDR1 and CDR2 (germline): SGHVS, FQNEAQ. CDR3 length equals 14 residues. V shed 3 bases, J shed 5 bases, and the junction held 3 bases outside the gene matches.